This T cell receptor beta chain originates from a study of T cells in Graves' hyperthyroidism and ophthalmopathy. This clonotype was recorded at least ten times. The junction does not match germline at one end; this may be a read error. CDR3 length: 11 amino acids. Germline V CDR1 and CDR2: SNHLY, FYNNEI. The investigators amplified TCR beta CDR3 regions from RNA transcripts. First-round RT-PCR of the TCR CDR3 relied on the HTBI primer set. TCRdb redid the calling of the multiplex PCR reads with MiXCR, one entry per CDR3 protein. Altogether about 510,000 distinct CDR3 sequences are present, 12% to 15% being singletons, with the ten largest covering about 15%.

This receptor was identified in a woman between 35 and 50 years old with Graves' hyperthyroidism. The rearrangement uses TRBV2 and TRBJ2-7, with TRBD2 as a possible D gene (6 bases). Material: blood. This CDR3 is CANSLGGEQYF. CDR3 DNA: TGTGCCAACAGTTTGGGGGGCGAGCAGTACTTC.